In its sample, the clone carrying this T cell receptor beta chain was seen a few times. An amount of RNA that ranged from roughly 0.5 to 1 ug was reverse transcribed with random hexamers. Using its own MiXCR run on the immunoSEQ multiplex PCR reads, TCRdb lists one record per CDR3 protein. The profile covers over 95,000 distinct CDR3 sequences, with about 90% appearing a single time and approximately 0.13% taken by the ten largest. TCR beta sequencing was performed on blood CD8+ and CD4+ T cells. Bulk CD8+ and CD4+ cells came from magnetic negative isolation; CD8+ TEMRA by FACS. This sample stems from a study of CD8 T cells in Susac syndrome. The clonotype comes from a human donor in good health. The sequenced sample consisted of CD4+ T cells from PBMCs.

DNA for the CDR3: TGTGCCAGCAGTCTATTGGGGCGGGCAGGTGAGCAGTACTTC. It codes for CASSLLGRAGEQYF. The chain combines TRBV12-3 or TRBV12-4 with TRBJ2-7, with D tentatively TRBD1 or TRBD2 (5 bases each). The germline V and J ends were trimmed by 5 bases and 7 bases, with 18 bases remaining between them. The CDR3 contains 14 residues.